This T cell receptor (beta chain) was sequenced for a study of blood T cell repertoires in COVID-19. Germline CDR1 is MGHRA and CDR2 is YSYEKL. CDR3 length: 15 amino acids. Trimming took 0 bases from V and 5 from J; bases not matched to a gene: 6. The count of this clone is one. The authors' processing: Scientists estimated how many nucleated cells there were by amplifying reference gene primers. Using immunoSEQ multiplex PCR, the repertoire was profiled, and TCRdb retains in-frame clones only, with some absent. That table is the source of V, J and clone size, and D and trimming were worked out from the DNA. Among approximately 110,000 clones listed, 75% to 90% were seen once.

J is TRBJ2-7 and V is TRBV4-1; 8 bases are a match to TRBD2. The origin of this receptor is a woman aged 40 to 55 with acute or convalescent COVID-19. Sequencing input: peripheral blood. CDR3 sequence (DNA): TGCGCCAGCAGCCAAGATCTGAGCGGGGGTAACGAGCAGTACTTC. Translation gives CASSQDLSGGNEQYF.